The 23 T cell receptor beta chains below all came from one sample that was sequenced in a study of T-cell memory formation after mild COVID-19. One entry per CDR3 protein, called by TCRdb with MiXCR from the 5' RACE reads. The sample lists approximately 290,000 distinct CDR3 sequences; around 15% were seen once. The sequenced sample was PBMCs or a T cell subset sorted from them (not recorded which). The origin of the receptors is a man aged 18 to 30 who had mild COVID-19 (a few samples of this study predate the infection). Cell type and time point are not known.

The chain links TRBV5-1 to TRBJ2-1, with D possibly TRBD2 on 7 matching bases. The CDR3 runs 13 residues. Trimming cost V 4 bases and J 8 bases, with 13 bases left between them. Germline CDR1 reads SGHRS; CDR2 reads YFSETQ. Here the CDR3 reads CASSPAGAHEQFF. The CDR3 DNA sequence: TGCGCCAGCAGCCCTGCGGGGGCCCATGAGCAGTTCTTC.

This clonotype was detected ten times or more. This sequence joins TRBV12-3 or TRBV12-4 and TRBJ2-5, with 7 bases fitting TRBD1. The CDR3 has 13 amino acids. V lost 6 bases to trimming and J lost 2 bases; unmatched junction nucleotides: 3. The CDR3 loop reads CASSPRGQETQYF. CDR3 in DNA: TGTGCCAGCAGCCCCAGGGGGCAAGAGACCCAGTACTTC.

This clonotype showed up just a few times. For the CDR3, the DNA is TGCGCCAGCAGCCAAGTCCTTCACTCTGAAGCTTTCTTT. Protein: CASSQVLHSEAFF. This chain uses TRBV4-3 with TRBJ1-1; no reliable D call. The V gene lost 1 base and the J gene lost 6 bases, with 9 bases spanning the gap. There are 13 residues in the CDR3. Germline V lookup: CDR1 LGHNA, CDR2 YSLEER.

This clonotype was observed at least ten times. The CDR3 sequence: CASSLAGLAGGITDTQYF. DNA of the CDR3: TGTGCCAGCAGCTTAGCAGGACTAGCGGGGGGAATCACAGATACGCAGTATTTT. The V gene is TRBV7-2, the J gene TRBJ2-3; 14 bases align to TRBD2. This CDR3 comprises 18 residues. Germline lookup yields CDR1 SGHTA and CDR2 FQGNSA. J was trimmed by 2 bases and V by 0 bases; bases with no gene match: 4.

At least ten counts were recorded for this clonotype. The chain uses TRBV29-1 and TRBJ2-1; 7 nucleotides align to TRBD1. Unmatched junction bases numbered 4, after V lost 3 bases and J lost 8 bases. Germline V CDR1 and CDR2: SQVTM, ANQGSEA. This CDR3 is built from 12 residues. CDR3 protein: CSVDEGADEQFF. Written as DNA, the CDR3 is TGCAGCGTTGATGAGGGGGCGGATGAGCAGTTCTTC.

This clonotype was observed a few times. This chain joins TRBV20-1 and TRBJ2-7; 8 nucleotides agree with TRBD2. This CDR3 is 17 amino acids long. V lost 6 bases and J lost 4; bases outside the gene matches: 20. Germline V gene data show CDR1 as DFQATT and CDR2 as SNEGSKA (reference sequence). Here the CDR3 reads CSAYPGGTHLKIYEQYF. As DNA, the CDR3 is TGCAGTGCCTACCCGGGGGGGACCCACCTGAAAATATACGAGCAGTACTTC.

This clonotype was counted a few times. A read error may produce the germline difference seen at one junction end. The chain couples TRBV7-7 to TRBJ2-5; possible D gene TRBD1, 5 bases. Germline V CDR1 and CDR2: SSHAT, FNYEAQ (reference sequence). CDR3 length: 15 amino acids. In DNA form, the CDR3 reads TGTGCTAGCAGCTTAACCTACAGGACACAAGAGACCCAGTACTTC. Translation: CASSLTYRTQETQYF.

V and J are TRBV10-3 and TRBJ1-5; 9 bases are a match to TRBD1. The CDR3 is 14 amino acids. The germline V gene has CDR1 ENHRY and CDR2 SYGVKD. The junction had 8 bases not matched to a gene; V was cut back by 4 bases and J by 10 bases. The CDR3: CAISGTGTGLPQHF. DNA for the CDR3: TGTGCCATCAGTGGTACCGGGACAGGGCTCCCCCAGCATTTT.

Only a few counts were recorded for this clonotype. This chain uses TRBV11-2 with TRBJ2-1, with D possibly being TRBD2 (7 bases). Germline V gives CDR1 SGHAT, CDR2 FQNNGV. The CDR3 runs to 16 residues. The V gene lost 7 bases and the J gene lost 0 bases, with 16 bases spanning the gap. The CDR3: CASTRGLSSSYNEQFF. Written as DNA, the CDR3 is TGTGCCAGCACCAGGGGACTATCGAGCTCCTACAATGAGCAGTTCTTC.

The sample holds many counts of this clonotype. The chain joins TRBV29-1 to TRBJ2-2, with D perhaps given as TRBD1 or TRBD2 (5 bases each). Germline assignment: CDR1 SQVTM and CDR2 ANQGSEA. The CDR3 length is 11 residues. Trimming shortened V by 4 bases and J by 5 bases, and 5 bases separated the two germline ends. CDR3 bases: TGCAGCGTTGGGGGGACCGGGGAGCTGTTTTTT. It codes for CSVGGTGELFF.

The V and J genes are TRBV3-1 and TRBJ1-1; D might be TRBD1 (5 bases). The CDR3 extends over 13 amino acids. Trimming cost V 0 bases and J 8 bases, with 10 bases left between them. CDR1 LGHDT and CDR2 YNNKEL come from the germline V gene (reference sequence). The CDR3 sequence is CASSQDLREEAFF. The CDR3 DNA reads as TGTGCCAGCAGCCAAGATCTCAGGGAAGAAGCTTTCTTT.

In this sample, this clonotype turned up a few times. This rearrangement joins TRBV7-3 to TRBJ2-3; no definite D call. V was shortened by 5 bases and J by 4 bases, with 13 bases between the two germline ends. Looked up from germline, CDR1 is SGHTA and CDR2 is FQGTGA. CDR3 length equals 14 residues. The DNA of the CDR3 is TGTGCCAGCAGCCGAAGAATCCTACCAGATACGCAGTATTTT. It is translated as CASSRRILPDTQYF. Using reference TRBV7-3 and TRBJ2-3 for the parts outside the CDR3, the full variable domain is GAGVSQTPSNKVTEKGKYVELRCDPISGHTALYWYRQSLGQGPEFLIYFQGTGAADDSGLPNDRFFAVRPEGSVSTLKIQRTERGDSAVYLCASSRRILPDTQYFGPGTRLTVL.

This clonotype has only a few counts. V gene TRBV6-5 combines with J gene TRBJ2-2, with 7 bases that match TRBD1. With 0 bases clipped from V and 2 bases from J, the junction kept 9 bases outside the gene matches. The CDR3 extends over 18 amino acids. Germline-derived CDR1 and CDR2 are MNHEY and SVGAGI. The CDR3 loop reads CASSYSSGTVFNTGELFF. CDR3 in DNA: TGTGCCAGCAGTTACTCGAGTGGGACAGTCTTTAACACCGGGGAGCTGTTTTTT.

This clonotype was detected ten times or more. The V and J genes are TRBV25-1 and TRBJ2-5, with TRBD2 matching 11 bases. V lost 3 bases and J lost 5; bases outside the gene matches: 11. Germline CDR1 and CDR2: MGHDK and SYGVNS. The CDR3 covers 17 residues. The CDR3 loop is CASSDGASGGPGETQYF. The DNA of the CDR3 is TGTGCCAGCAGTGACGGGGCTAGCGGGGGGCCGGGGGAGACCCAGTACTTC.

The rearrangement links TRBV12-3 or TRBV12-4 to TRBJ1-5; 9 bases align to TRBD1. The CDR3 totals 15 residues. The junction had 12 bases not matched to a gene; V was cut back by 8 bases and J by 7 bases. CDR3 DNA: TGTGCCAGCGCCCCCGGGGGACAGGGCGGACAGCCCCAGCATTTT. Encoded protein: CASAPGGQGGQPQHF.

This clonotype was seen a handful of times. J is TRBJ1-1 and V is TRBV4-3; D possibly corresponds to TRBD1 (6 bases). Per germline, CDR1 LGHNA and CDR2 YSLEER. This CDR3 spans 14 amino acids. Trimming left V 0 bases short and J 8 bases short, with 13 bases between. CDR3 residues: CASSQERGREEAFF. The DNA of the CDR3 is TGCGCCAGCAGCCAAGAAAGGGGGAGGGAAGAAGCTTTCTTT.

This clonotype was observed a handful of times. This rearrangement joins TRBV7-9 to TRBJ2-5, with a weak D call TRBD2 (5 bases). The V gene's germline CDR1 is SEHNR and CDR2 FQNEAQ (reference sequence). With 4 bases removed from V and 5 bases from J, the gap between germline ends came to 26 bases. This CDR3 spans 18 amino acids. CDR3 in amino acids: CASSSQRTLLRASETQYF. The CDR3 DNA follows: TGTGCCAGCAGCTCCCAAAGGACTCTTCTTAGGGCATCCGAGACCCAGTACTTC.

This sequence joins TRBV12-5 and TRBJ2-1; 8 bases agree with TRBD2. The CDR3 totals 18 residues. From germline, CDR1 is LGHNT and CDR2 FRNRAP. V trimming: 4 bases; J trimming: 0 bases; junction bases outside the gene matches: 11. As DNA, the CDR3 is TGTGCTAGTGGTTCACCCCCCCGCGGGGGGAGCTCCTACAATGAGCAGTTCTTC. This encodes CASGSPPRGGSSYNEQFF.

In its sample, this clonotype was seen a few times. V gene TRBV6-5 combines with J gene TRBJ2-4; 8 bases map to TRBD1. The V gene end was trimmed by 2 bases and the J gene end by 1 base; junction bases not matched to a gene: 10. Germline lookup yields CDR1 MNHEY and CDR2 SVGAGI. The CDR3 has 18 amino acids. CDR3 DNA: TGTGCCAGCAGTTACGGACACGGACAGGGAAGGGCCAAAAACATTCAGTACTTC. Residues: CASSYGHGQGRAKNIQYF.

The table lists this clonotype with a few counts. This rearrangement joins TRBV4-1 to TRBJ2-5; TRBD2 agrees at 13 bases. The CDR3 is 15 residues long. CDR1 and CDR2 (germline): MGHRA, YSYEKL. V was pared by 1 base and J by 4 bases, with 0 bases of the junction left unmatched. The DNA for the CDR3 is TGCGCCAGCAGCCAAGGACTAGCGGGAGGAGAGACCCAGTACTTC. Amino acid sequence: CASSQGLAGGETQYF.

This clonotype appeared a few times. The chain carries TRBV12-3 or TRBV12-4 and TRBJ1-5; D is uncertain. The CDR3 has 13 residues. V lost 6 bases and J lost 4, with 10 bases in between. The CDR3 DNA is TGTGCCAGCAGCCCAAGGGTGAATCAGCCCCAGCATTTT. Encoded protein: CASSPRVNQPQHF.

The genes are TRBV6-5 and TRBJ2-1, with 10 nucleotides matching TRBD2. V gave up 0 bases and J gave up 6 bases; unmatched junction bases: 2. The germline CDR1 and CDR2 sequences are MNHEY and SVGAGI. This CDR3 comprises 15 residues. This CDR3 is CASSYSKRGGNEQFF. DNA of the CDR3: TGTGCCAGCAGTTACTCGAAGCGGGGGGGCAATGAGCAGTTCTTC.

The gene calls are TRBV6-1 and TRBJ1-2; D is unresolved. The CDR3 has 12 amino acids. Per germline, CDR1 MNHNS and CDR2 SASEGT. V was cut by 4 bases and J by 3 bases, with 6 bases left in between. CDR3 nucleotide sequence: TGTGCCAGCAGTGCAGAGTACTATGGCTACACCTTC. It translates to CASSAEYYGYTF.